The rows below give T cell receptor beta chains drawn from one sample of a study of T cells after yellow fever vaccination. TCRdb used MiXCR to reprocess the 5' RACE reads, holding one entry per CDR3 protein. The table shows some 170,000 distinct CDR3 sequences, with around 9.3% occurring only once. The sequencing used CD8+ T cells sorted from PBMCs, collected 45 days after the yellow fever booster vaccination. All receptors derive from a man in his late teens or twenties who received the YFV17D yellow fever vaccine. Both conserved end residues are part of each CDR3. The order of the fields is D gene, V gene, J gene, clone size, CDR3 DNA, CDR3 protein. The D gene is left open where the match is weak. Expanded clones are given a class, and other clones once, few, many or no size at all.

TRBD2,TRBV19,TRBJ2-1,.,TGTGCCAGTAGCCGGGGACTAGCTGTGGATGAGCAGTTCTTC,CASSRGLAVDEQFF
TRBD1,TRBV24-1,TRBJ2-2,few,TGTGCCACCAGTGACCTACAGGGGGCCGACACCGGGGAGCTGTTTTTT,CATSDLQGADTGELFF
.,TRBV7-2,TRBJ1-1,many,TGTGCCAGCAGACGAGGGGGTGGAGGCCTGAACACTGAAGCTTTCTTT,CASRRGGGGLNTEAFF
.,TRBV6-1,TRBJ2-3,few,TGTGCCAGCATGACGGGTCCAGATACGCAGTATTTT,CASMTGPDTQYF
TRBD1,TRBV27,TRBJ2-7,few,TGTGCCAGCAGCAAGGGACAGACCTACGAGCAGTACTTC,CASSKGQTYEQYF
TRBD1,TRBV4-1,TRBJ1-4,few,TGCGCCAGCAGCCAAGTTAGGCCAGGGGGAGAAAAACTGTTTTTT,CASSQVRPGGEKLFF
.,TRBV29-1,TRBJ2-3,many,TGCAGCGTCGATGCGGCTCGGACGGGAATCGGGGAAGATACGCAGTATTTT,CSVDAARTGIGEDTQYF
TRBD1,TRBV10-3,TRBJ1-2,few,TGTGCCATCAGTGGGCAGGGGGATACCTATGGCTACACCTTC,CAISGQGDTYGYTF
.,TRBV9,TRBJ2-2,few,TGTGCCAGCAGCACCCCGGGCCAGAACACCGGGGAGCTGTTTTTT,CASSTPGQNTGELFF
TRBD1,TRBV5-4,TRBJ1-6,few,TGTGCCAGCAGCAGATCCCGGGACAGGGATTCACCCCTCCACTTT,CASSRSRDRDSPLHF
.,TRBV24-1,TRBJ2-3,.,TGTGCCACCAGTCACCATTCGTCGGGGGACACAGATACGCAGTATTTT,CATSHHSSGDTDTQYF
.,TRBV7-9,TRBJ1-1,few,TGTGCCAGCAGCTTAGGGCCAGGGTCAGAAGCTTTCTTT,CASSLGPGSEAFF
.,TRBV18,TRBJ2-1,few,TGTGCCAGCTCACCACTAGCAGGGGACTCCTACAATGAGCAGTTCTTC,CASSPLAGDSYNEQFF
.,TRBV4-1,TRBJ1-4,few,TGCGCCAGCAGCCAAGAGCCAGCTACTAATGAAAAACTGTTTTTT,CASSQEPATNEKLFF
TRBD1,TRBV12-3/TRBV12-4,TRBJ1-3,.,TGTGCCAGCCCAGACAGGGGCGCCTCTGGAAACACCATATATTTT,CASPDRGASGNTIYF
TRBD2,TRBV27,TRBJ2-1,few,TGTGCCAGCAGTAAAGTCGGGGGGGCCTCCTACAATGAGCAGTTCTTC,CASSKVGGASYNEQFF
TRBD2,TRBV27,TRBJ2-5,.,TGTGCCAGCAGTTTATCTTTCCCAGCGGGGGCTCCTGTAGAGACCCAGTACTTC,CASSLSFPAGAPVETQYF
.,TRBV12-3/TRBV12-4,TRBJ2-3,.,TGTGCCAGCAGTTTAGGTGGAGGGGCCCAAAATACGCAGTATTTT,CASSLGGGAQNTQYF